One sample yielded the 25 T cell receptor beta chains listed below, sequenced in a study of T cell changes during pregnancy in multiple sclerosis (dated by TCRdb to about 2019). The library was made by the immunoSEQ multiplex PCR assay. Here the immuneACCESS table is served through TCRdb, limited to in-frame sequences with V and J called. Missing clones are a known gap in these copies; in checked studies unresolved V genes cover under half, and the rest lacks a known reason. The sample contains nearly 70,000 clones, roughly 94% of them found a single time. The ten largest clones capture more than 1.1% of the sample. This specimen was peripheral blood, taken in the second trimester of pregnancy. These receptors were obtained from a female donor in good health, enrolled as a control in a pregnancy study.

The chain employs TRBV5-1 and TRBJ1-1; 9 bases line up with TRBD1. This CDR3 is 14 amino acids long. CDR1 and CDR2 from the germline V gene are SGHRS and YFSETQ. V was clipped by 2 bases and J by 4 bases; unmatched bases: 3. The CDR3 sequence is CASSLQGAGTEAFF. DNA of the CDR3: TGCGCCAGCAGCTTACAGGGGGCGGGCACTGAAGCTTTCTTT.

This chain connects TRBV27 to TRBJ1-2; perhaps TRBD1 as D (5 bases). The V end lost 6 bases, the J end lost 3 bases, and 14 bases lay between the germline ends. CDR1 and CDR2 from the germline V gene are MNHEY and SMNVEV (reference sequence). The CDR3 has 14 amino acids. CDR3 residues: CASSPPGGDYGYTF. CDR3 nucleotide sequence: TGTGCCAGCAGCCCACCCGGGGGTGACTATGGCTACACCTTC.

This clone occurred a few times. V usage is TRBV11-2 and J usage is TRBJ2-7; TRBD2 is a possible D gene (6 bases). CDR1 and CDR2 (germline): SGHAT, FQNNGV. V gave up 1 base and J gave up 7 bases, with 11 bases separating them. The length of the CDR3 is 13 residues. The CDR3 DNA follows: TGTGCCAGCAGCTTAGGGGAGGTTCGGGAGCAGTACTTC. This gives the protein CASSLGEVREQYF.

This clone was counted a few times. CDR3: CASSPIQGLTSYEQYF. CDR3 sequence (DNA): TGTGCCAGTAGTCCCATACAGGGATTAACTTCCTACGAGCAGTACTTC. V gene TRBV19 combines with J gene TRBJ2-7, with a tentative D call TRBD1 (6 bases). Germline V gene data show CDR1 as LNHDA and CDR2 as SQIVND (reference sequence). V was trimmed by 5 bases and J by 1 base, leaving 18 bases between them. CDR3 length: 16 amino acids.

This clone was detected only once. This chain links TRBV1 with TRBJ2-2; the listed D gene, TRBD2, was not tested against the DNA. TRBV1 is a recognized pseudogene. This CDR3 is built from 17 residues. DNA of the CDR3: TGCACCAGCAGCCAAAAGGAGCGGGGGAAAAACACCGGGGAGCTGTTTTTT. It translates to CTSSQKERGKNTGELFF.

J is TRBJ1-6 and V is TRBV5-1; TRBD1 might be the D (5 bases). Trimming took 0 bases from V and 7 from J, leaving 14 bases between them. The germline V gene has CDR1 SGHRS and CDR2 YFSETQ. The CDR3 consists of 16 residues. The CDR3 loop is CASSLAGRGANSPLHF. CDR3 bases: TGCGCCAGCAGCTTGGCTGGAAGGGGCGCGAATTCACCCCTCCACTTT. Drawing the rest from reference TRBV5-1 and TRBJ1-6, the complete variable domain is KAGVTQTPRYLIKTRGQQVTLSCSPISGHRSVSWYQQTPGQGLQFLFEYFSETQRNKGNFPGRFSGRQFSNSRSEMNVSTLELGDSALYLCASSLAGRGANSPLHFGNGTRLTVT.

The chain carries TRBV27 and TRBJ2-7; 10 bases map to TRBD2. The germline gives CDR1 MNHEY, CDR2 SMNVEV (reference sequence). The CDR3 runs 17 residues. The V segment lost 5 bases and the J segment 1 base; nucleotides outside the gene matches: 11. The CDR3 loop reads CASSPPRTSGRSYEQYF. The DNA of the CDR3 is TGTGCCAGCAGTCCCCCAAGGACTAGCGGCCGATCCTACGAGCAGTACTTC.

The chain couples TRBV29-1 to TRBJ2-7; 11 bases line up with TRBD2. V was clipped by 6 bases and J by 2 bases; unmatched bases: 9. This CDR3 region has 15 residues. The V gene's germline CDR1 is SQVTM and CDR2 ANQGSEA. The DNA for the CDR3 is TGCAGCGTCCAGACCCTAGCGGGAGGCCCCTACGAGCAGTACTTC. It specifies CSVQTLAGGPYEQYF.

The V call is TRBV7-3, the J call TRBJ2-2; 7 nucleotides line up with TRBD2. Germline V gene lookup returns CDR1 SGHTA and CDR2 FQGTGA. V was pared by 4 bases and J by 4 bases, with 6 bases of the junction left unmatched. The CDR3 length is 15 residues. As DNA, the CDR3 is TGTGCCAGCAGCTCCTCCCCGGGGGGCACCGGGGAGCTGTTTTTT. Protein product: CASSSSPGGTGELFF.

V gene TRBV10-3 combines with J gene TRBJ1-2, with D perhaps TRBD1 (5 bases). The CDR3 length is 15 residues. Germline loops: CDR1 ENHRY, CDR2 SYGVKD. Trimming took 10 bases from V and 6 from J, leaving 24 bases between them. CDR3 bases: TGTGCCACGGCTAAGTCTCCCGTGCCGGGGGATGGCTACACCTTC. Translating it yields CATAKSPVPGDGYTF.

The chain links TRBV5-4 to TRBJ2-1, with D possibly TRBD1 on 5 matching bases. Germline-derived CDR1 and CDR2 are SGHNT and YYREEE (reference sequence). This CDR3 is built from 15 residues. V was shortened by 4 bases and J by 7 bases, with 18 bases between the two germline ends. The CDR3: CASSPEGVPRNEQFF. As DNA, the CDR3 is TGTGCCAGCAGCCCTGAAGGGGTCCCGCGGAATGAGCAGTTCTTC.

The chain joins TRBV5-5 to TRBJ1-5; 7 positions agree with TRBD1. This CDR3 contains 15 residues. With V trimmed by 4 bases and J by 4 bases, 8 bases remained unmatched. Per the germline V gene, CDR1 is SGHKS and CDR2 is YYEKEE (reference sequence). The CDR3 loop reads CASSRGQHSNQPQHF. In nucleotides, the CDR3 is TGTGCCAGCAGCCGGGGACAGCACTCTAATCAGCCCCAGCATTTT.

The chain couples TRBV11-2 to TRBJ1-5; D is perhaps TRBD1 (5 bases). V lost 0 bases and J lost 4, with 10 bases in between. CDR1 is SGHAT and CDR2 is FQNNGV in the germline V gene. This CDR3 has 15 amino acids. The CDR3 nucleotides read TGTGCCAGCAGCTTAGATTGGGCAGGGAATCAGCCCCAGCATTTT. Protein: CASSLDWAGNQPQHF.

This clone came up once. The J gene is TRBJ2-5, the V gene TRBV6-6, with D tentatively TRBD1 (6 bases). Germline V CDR1 and CDR2: MNHNY, SVGAGI (reference sequence). V dropped 7 bases and J dropped 0 bases, with 12 bases sitting between them. This CDR3 has 14 amino acids. The CDR3 sequence is CASTPGTHQETQYF. CDR3 nucleotides: TGTGCCAGCACTCCCGGGACACACCAAGAGACCCAGTACTTC.

J is TRBJ1-1 and V is TRBV28, with D maybe TRBD1 (6 bases). CDR3 length equals 14 residues. The V and J ends lost 5 bases and 2 bases respectively, with 12 bases between them. Germline loops: CDR1 MDHEN, CDR2 SYDVKM. The CDR3 DNA reads TGTGCCAGCAGTATAAGGGGGTCCAACACTGAAGCTTTCTTT. Protein product: CASSIRGSNTEAFF.

This chain connects TRBV14 to TRBJ2-1; 10 bases agree with TRBD1. V lost 8 bases to trimming and J lost 7 bases; unmatched junction nucleotides: 8. Germline-derived CDR1 and CDR2 are SGHDN and FVKESK. This CDR3 comprises 14 residues. CDR3 region: CASLDRGLLNEQFF. CDR3 nucleotide sequence: TGTGCCAGCCTCGACAGGGGGCTTCTGAATGAGCAGTTCTTC.

The rearrangement joins TRBV29-1 to TRBJ1-3; a weak D match, TRBD1 (5 bases). The CDR3 loop spans 14 amino acids. Germline V gene lookup returns CDR1 SQVTM and CDR2 ANQGSEA. The V gene lost 2 bases and the J gene lost 1 base, with 9 bases spanning the gap. The CDR3 reads CSVESGGSGNTIYF. CDR3 coding DNA: TGCAGCGTTGAAAGCGGGGGGTCTGGAAACACCATATATTTT.

The chain uses TRBV19 and TRBJ1-4; a weak D match, TRBD1 (6 bases). V lost 10 bases to trimming and J lost 2 bases, with 17 bases between them. CDR1 is LNHDA and CDR2 is SQIVND in the germline V gene (reference sequence). This CDR3 spans 15 amino acids. In nucleotides, the CDR3 is TGTGCCACGGACCCTGGGACACCTACTAATGAAAAACTGTTTTTT. Its protein product is CATDPGTPTNEKLFF.

The genes are TRBV23-1 and TRBJ2-7; no firm D call. TRBV23-1 is assigned to the ORF class and has an uncertain function. CDR3 size: 15 residues. V was cut by 0 bases and J by 6 bases, with 15 bases left in between. The CDR3 region has the DNA TGCGCCAGCAGTCAATCCCGCGTTTCGAACCCCGAGCAGTACTTC. It translates to CASSQSRVSNPEQYF.

This clone was recorded a few times. The CDR3 loop reads CASSGSGGNTEAFF. The CDR3 DNA reads as TGTGCCAGCAGCGGTAGTGGTGGGAACACTGAAGCTTTCTTT. The chain employs TRBV2 and TRBJ1-1; D ambiguous. V shed 6 bases and J shed 1 base, with 12 bases lying between them. Germline V CDR1 and CDR2: SNHLY, FYNNEI. The CDR3 is 14 amino acids.

V and J are TRBV5-4 and TRBJ1-5; D may be TRBD1 (6 bases). Germline CDR1 and CDR2: SGHNT and YYREEE (reference sequence). V gave up 4 bases and J gave up 3 bases, with 11 bases separating them. CDR3 length: 14 amino acids. The CDR3 loop reads CASSNTGTNQPQHF. CDR3 coding DNA: TGTGCCAGCAGCAACACAGGGACCAATCAGCCCCAGCATTTT.

V usage is TRBV10-3 and J usage is TRBJ1-2; TRBD1 might be the D (5 bases). V was trimmed by 2 bases and J by 4 bases, leaving 17 bases between them. There are 16 residues in the CDR3. Germline-derived CDR1 and CDR2 are ENHRY and SYGVKD. The CDR3 here is CAISEATPGLPYGYTF. Here the CDR3 DNA reads TGTGCCATCAGTGAGGCGACCCCAGGGCTTCCCTATGGCTACACCTTC.

This clone was observed a single time. The chain uses TRBV6-5 and TRBJ1-4; 9 bases map to TRBD1. With V trimmed by 6 bases and J by 7 bases, 9 bases remained unmatched. The CDR3 has 15 amino acids. The germline V gene has CDR1 MNHEY and CDR2 SVGAGI. The CDR3, as DNA: TGTGCCAGCAGAGGTACAGGGGGCTTAACTGAAAAACTGTTTTTT. Translated, it gives CASRGTGGLTEKLFF.

This clone was seen once. V and J are TRBV4-1 and TRBJ2-1, with 10 nucleotides matching TRBD2. CDR3 length: 17 amino acids. The V gene's germline CDR1 is MGHRA and CDR2 YSYEKL. V was pared by 3 bases and J by 0 bases, with 5 bases of the junction left unmatched. In nucleotides, the CDR3 is TGCGCCAGCAGCCATGGACTAGCGGACATCTCCTACAATGAGCAGTTCTTC. It encodes CASSHGLADISYNEQFF.

The rearrangement links TRBV7-9 to TRBJ2-3; D unresolved. The end of the DNA fits TRBJ1-5 better, so the J call may be wrong. The germline V gene encodes CDR1 SEHNR and CDR2 FQNEAQ (reference sequence). The CDR3 covers 16 residues. The CDR3 region has the DNA TGTGCCAGCAGCGACGGACTAGCTCAGTTCGCAGATACGCAGCATTTT. Translation: CASSDGLAQFADTQHF.